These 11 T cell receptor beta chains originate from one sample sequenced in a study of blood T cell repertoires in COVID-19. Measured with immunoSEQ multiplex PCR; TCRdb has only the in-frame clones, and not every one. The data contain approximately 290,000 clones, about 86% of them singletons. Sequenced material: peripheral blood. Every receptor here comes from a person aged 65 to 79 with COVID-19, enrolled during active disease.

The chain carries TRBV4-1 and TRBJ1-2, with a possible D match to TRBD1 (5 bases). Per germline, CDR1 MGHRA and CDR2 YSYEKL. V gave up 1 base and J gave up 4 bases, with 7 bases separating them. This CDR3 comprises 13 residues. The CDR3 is CASSQGGGYGYTF. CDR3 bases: TGCGCCAGCAGCCAAGGGGGGGGCTATGGCTACACCTTC.

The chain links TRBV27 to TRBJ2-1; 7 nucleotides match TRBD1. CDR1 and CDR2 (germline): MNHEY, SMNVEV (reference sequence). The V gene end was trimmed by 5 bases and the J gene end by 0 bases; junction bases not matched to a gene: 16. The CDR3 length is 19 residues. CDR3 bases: TGTGCCAGCAGTAAATGGGACAGCCGCTCCAGACTCTCCTACAATGAGCAGTTCTTC. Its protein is CASSKWDSRSRLSYNEQFF.

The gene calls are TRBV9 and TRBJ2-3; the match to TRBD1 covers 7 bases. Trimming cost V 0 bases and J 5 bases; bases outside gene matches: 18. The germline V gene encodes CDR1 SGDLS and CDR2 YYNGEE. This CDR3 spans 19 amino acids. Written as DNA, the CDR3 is TGTGCCAGCAGCGTAGAGGCCGGGACAGCCGTTTGGTCCGAAGATACGCAGTATTTT. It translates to CASSVEAGTAVWSEDTQYF.

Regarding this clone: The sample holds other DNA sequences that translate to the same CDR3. CDR3 loop: CASSLAGGSQETQYF. The CDR3 DNA reads as TGTGCCAGCAGCTTGGCTGGGGGCAGTCAAGAGACCCAGTACTTC. This chain connects TRBV5-4 to TRBJ2-5, with D possibly matching TRBD1 (6 bases). Trimming shortened V by 0 bases and J by 2 bases, and 11 bases separated the two germline ends. Germline values: CDR1 SGHNT, CDR2 YYREEE (reference sequence). CDR3 length: 15 amino acids.

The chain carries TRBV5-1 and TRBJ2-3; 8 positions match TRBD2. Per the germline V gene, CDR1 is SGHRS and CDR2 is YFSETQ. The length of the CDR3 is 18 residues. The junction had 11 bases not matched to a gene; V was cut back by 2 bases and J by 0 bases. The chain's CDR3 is CASSLDLGLALSTDTQYF. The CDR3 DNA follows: TGCGCCAGCAGCTTAGACCTAGGACTAGCCCTAAGCACAGATACGCAGTATTTT.

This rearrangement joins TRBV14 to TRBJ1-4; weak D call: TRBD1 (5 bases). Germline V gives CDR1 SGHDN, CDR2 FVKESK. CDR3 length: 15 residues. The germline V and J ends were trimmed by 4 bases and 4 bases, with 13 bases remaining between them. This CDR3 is CASSLDFGGNEKLFF. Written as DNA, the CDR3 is TGTGCCAGCAGCCTGGATTTCGGGGGTAATGAAAAACTGTTTTTT.

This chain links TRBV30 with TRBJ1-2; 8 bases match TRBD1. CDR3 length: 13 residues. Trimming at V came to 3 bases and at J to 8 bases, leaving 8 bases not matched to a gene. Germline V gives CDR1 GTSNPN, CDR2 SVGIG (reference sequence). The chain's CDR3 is CAWSEDRGGGYTF. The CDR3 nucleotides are TGTGCCTGGAGCGAAGACAGGGGTGGCGGCTACACCTTC. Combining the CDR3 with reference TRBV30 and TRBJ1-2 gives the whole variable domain SQTIHQWPATLVQPVGSPLSLECTVEGTSNPNLYWYRQAAGRGLQLLFYSVGIGQISSEVPQNLSASRPQDRQFILSSKKLLLSDSGFYLCAWSEDRGGGYTFGSGTRLTVV.

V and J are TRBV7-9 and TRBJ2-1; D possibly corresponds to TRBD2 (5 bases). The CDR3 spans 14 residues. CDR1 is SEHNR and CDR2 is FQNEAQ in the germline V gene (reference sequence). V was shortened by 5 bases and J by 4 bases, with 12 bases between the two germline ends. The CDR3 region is CASSPNGEYNEQFF. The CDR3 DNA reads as TGTGCCAGCAGCCCCAACGGGGAATACAATGAGCAGTTCTTC.

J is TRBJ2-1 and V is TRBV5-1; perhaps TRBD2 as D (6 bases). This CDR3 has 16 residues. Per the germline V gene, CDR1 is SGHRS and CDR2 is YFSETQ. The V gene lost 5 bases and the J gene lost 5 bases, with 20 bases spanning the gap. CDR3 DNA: TGCGCCAGCAGGCTGGTTGGGAGGACATCGGACAATGAGCAGTTCTTC. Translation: CASRLVGRTSDNEQFF.

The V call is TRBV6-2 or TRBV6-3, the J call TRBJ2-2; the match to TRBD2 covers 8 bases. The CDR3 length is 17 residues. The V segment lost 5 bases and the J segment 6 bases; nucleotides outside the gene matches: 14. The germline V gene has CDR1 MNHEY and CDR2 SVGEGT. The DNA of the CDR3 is TGTGCCAGCAGTCAGACGGCTAGCGGGTTCGTGGCCGGGGAGCTGTTTTTT. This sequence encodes CASSQTASGFVAGELFF.

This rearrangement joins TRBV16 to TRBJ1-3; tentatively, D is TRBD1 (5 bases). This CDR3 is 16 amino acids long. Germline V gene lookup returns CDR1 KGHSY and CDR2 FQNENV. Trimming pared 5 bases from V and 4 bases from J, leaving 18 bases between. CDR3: CASSSNPPGQGNTIYF. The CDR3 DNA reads TGTGCCAGCAGCTCCAATCCCCCAGGGCAAGGAAACACCATATATTTT.